One T cell receptor (beta chain) is described in this entry. Its cognate antigen is unknown. The PBMCs were taken from 10 ml of fresh peripheral blood. The ends were cut back, 2 bases at V and 8 bases at J, with 15 bases in the middle. This CDR3 has 14 amino acids. The entry originates in a study of T cells in Graves' hyperthyroidism and ophthalmopathy. Amplified TCR beta CDR3 regions came from RNA transcripts. Carried out on the TCR CDR3, a first-round RT-PCR used the HTBI primer set. TCRdb re-derived calls from the multiplex PCR reads in MiXCR, one entry per CDR3 protein. The data hold approximately 600,000 distinct CDR3 sequences, with about 14% observed a single time. Whole-study results and caveats: Patients with ophthalmopathy were separated from those with stable hyperthyroidism by a 13 V-J model. In validation, the model predicted ophthalmopathy. These predictions came a median around 5.9 months before onset.

The chain joins TRBV12-3 or TRBV12-4 to TRBJ1-2; D is ambiguous. The material sequenced was blood. The sequence was obtained from a woman aged 18-30 years with Graves' ophthalmopathy. CDR3 in amino acids: CASSLMNLESGYTF. The CDR3 nucleotides are TGTGCCAGCAGTTTAATGAACCTAGAGTCCGGCTACACCTTC.